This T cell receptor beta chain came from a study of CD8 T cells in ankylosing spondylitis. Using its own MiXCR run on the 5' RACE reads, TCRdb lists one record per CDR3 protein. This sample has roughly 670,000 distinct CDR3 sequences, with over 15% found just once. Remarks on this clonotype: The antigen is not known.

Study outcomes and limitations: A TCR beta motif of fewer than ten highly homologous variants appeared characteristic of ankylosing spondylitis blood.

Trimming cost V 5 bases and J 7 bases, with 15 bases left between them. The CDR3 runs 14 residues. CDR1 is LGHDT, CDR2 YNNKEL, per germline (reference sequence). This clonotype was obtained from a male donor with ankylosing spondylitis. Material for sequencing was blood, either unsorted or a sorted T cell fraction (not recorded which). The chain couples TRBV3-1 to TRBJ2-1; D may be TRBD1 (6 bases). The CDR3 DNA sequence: TGTGCCAGCAGCTCGTTACAGGGAATGAATGAGCAGTTCTTC. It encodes CASSSLQGMNEQFF.